Following are 12 T cell receptor beta chains from one sample sequenced in a study of glioma-infiltrating T cells after dendritic cell vaccination. Data came from immunoSEQ multiplex PCR; TCRdb stores just in-frame clones and leaves some out. The table includes 70,000 to 90,000 clones, around 83% detected once. The time point was: after dendritic cell vaccination, including at tumor progression/relapse. The sequences come from blood, collected after dendritic cell vaccination. These receptors originate from a human donor with glioblastoma.

The chain joins TRBV29-1 to TRBJ2-7; 8 bases agree with TRBD1. CDR1 and CDR2 from the germline V gene are SQVTM and ANQGSEA. The trim removed 4 bases at V and 3 bases at J, leaving 5 bases unmatched. CDR3 size: 13 residues. CDR3 protein: CSVVRGTGYEQYF. As DNA, the CDR3 is TGCAGCGTTGTAAGGGGGACAGGCTACGAGCAGTACTTC.

This clone was found a few times. The chain uses TRBV27 and TRBJ2-5; possible D gene TRBD1, 5 bases. There are 14 residues in the CDR3. In germline, CDR1 is MNHEY, CDR2 SMNVEV (reference sequence). V was clipped by 5 bases and J by 1 base, with 11 bases between them. The CDR3 spells CASSATTAQETQYF. CDR3 nucleotides: TGTGCCAGCAGTGCGACGACAGCCCAAGAGACCCAGTACTTC.

This chain uses TRBV29-1 with TRBJ2-1, with D maybe TRBD1 (5 bases). The germline V gene encodes CDR1 SQVTM and CDR2 ANQGSEA. The CDR3 has 16 residues. V shed 2 bases and J shed 5 bases, with 19 bases lying between them. CDR3 residues: CSVERWTAGLHNEQFF. CDR3 bases: TGCAGCGTTGAAAGATGGACGGCAGGGCTCCACAATGAGCAGTTCTTC.

The chain recombines TRBV6-4 with TRBJ2-3; the match to TRBD2 covers 10 bases. This CDR3 spans 15 amino acids. V shed 3 bases, J shed 6 bases, and the junction held 6 bases outside the gene matches. From germline, CDR1 is MRHNA and CDR2 SNTAGT. The CDR3 reads CASSESGGAADTQYF. The CDR3 DNA reads TGTGCCAGCAGTGAAAGCGGGGGGGCCGCGGATACGCAGTATTTT.

The chain couples TRBV27 to TRBJ2-5, with 9 bases lining up with TRBD2. Germline V gene lookup returns CDR1 MNHEY and CDR2 SMNVEV (reference sequence). The CDR3 runs to 16 residues. V gave up 0 bases and J gave up 5 bases; unmatched junction bases: 7. CDR3 loop: CASSLSAPSGAETQYF. The CDR3 region has the DNA TGTGCCAGCAGTTTATCGGCCCCTAGCGGGGCGGAGACCCAGTACTTC.

This clone was picked up one time. CDR3: CASSPRRGEQFF. CDR3 bases: TGTGCCAGCAGCCCGAGACGGGGTGAGCAGTTCTTC. The rearrangement uses TRBV7-6 and TRBJ2-1; TRBD2 is a possible D gene (5 bases). Germline CDR1 reads SGHVS; CDR2 reads FNYEAQ. The CDR3 spans 12 residues. V was clipped by 5 bases and J by 9 bases, with 11 bases between them.

This clone appeared a few times. V and J are TRBV2 and TRBJ2-3; the match to TRBD2 covers 10 bases. J gave up 2 bases and V 6 bases, and 5 bases lay outside the gene matches. CDR1 and CDR2 from the germline V gene are SNHLY and FYNNEI. The CDR3 totals 15 residues. The CDR3 here is CASRSSGGPTDTQYF. Written as DNA, the CDR3 is TGTGCCAGCAGAAGTAGCGGGGGGCCCACAGATACGCAGTATTTT.

The chain joins TRBV30 to TRBJ1-4, with D possibly being TRBD1 (6 bases). The CDR3 is 12 amino acids. Germline V gene data show CDR1 as GTSNPN and CDR2 as SVGIG (reference sequence). The CDR3 spells CVVRDINEKLFF. The CDR3 region has the DNA TGTGTCGTGAGGGACATTAATGAAAAACTGTTTTTT.

The chain links TRBV4-1 to TRBJ1-4, with TRBD1 matching 9 bases. Per the germline V gene, CDR1 is MGHRA and CDR2 is YSYEKL. This CDR3 has 16 residues. Trimming cost V 0 bases and J 7 bases; bases outside gene matches: 6. CDR3 residues: CASSQDWRQGGEKLFF. DNA for the CDR3: TGCGCCAGCAGCCAAGATTGGAGACAGGGGGGTGAAAAACTGTTTTTT.

This clone was recorded a few times. J is TRBJ1-1 and V is TRBV6-5; 7 nucleotides align to TRBD1. CDR3 length: 16 residues. The ends lost 2 bases at V and 2 bases at J; junction bases unmatched: 8. Germline assignment: CDR1 MNHEY and CDR2 SVGAGI. CDR3 bases: TGTGCCAGCAGTTACCCCACCGGGACAGCTAACACTGAAGCTTTCTTT. It yields the protein CASSYPTGTANTEAFF.

This sequence joins TRBV6-1 and TRBJ2-7; D is perhaps TRBD1 (5 bases). This CDR3 is built from 12 residues. Germline V gene sequence: CDR1 MNHNS, CDR2 SASEGT. With 8 bases removed from V and 0 bases from J, the gap between germline ends came to 8 bases. This CDR3 is CASGRDSYEQYF. The CDR3 region has the DNA TGTGCCAGCGGCAGGGACTCCTACGAGCAGTACTTC.

This chain connects TRBV9 to TRBJ1-3; TRBD1 agrees at 7 bases. This CDR3 is 15 amino acids long. In germline, CDR1 is SGDLS, CDR2 YYNGEE. Germline trimming cut 4 bases from V and 6 bases from J; bases unmatched to any gene: 10. The CDR3, as DNA: TGTGCCAGCAGCTCTGGGACAGCGATTGAAAACACCATATATTTT. Amino acid sequence: CASSSGTAIENTIYF.